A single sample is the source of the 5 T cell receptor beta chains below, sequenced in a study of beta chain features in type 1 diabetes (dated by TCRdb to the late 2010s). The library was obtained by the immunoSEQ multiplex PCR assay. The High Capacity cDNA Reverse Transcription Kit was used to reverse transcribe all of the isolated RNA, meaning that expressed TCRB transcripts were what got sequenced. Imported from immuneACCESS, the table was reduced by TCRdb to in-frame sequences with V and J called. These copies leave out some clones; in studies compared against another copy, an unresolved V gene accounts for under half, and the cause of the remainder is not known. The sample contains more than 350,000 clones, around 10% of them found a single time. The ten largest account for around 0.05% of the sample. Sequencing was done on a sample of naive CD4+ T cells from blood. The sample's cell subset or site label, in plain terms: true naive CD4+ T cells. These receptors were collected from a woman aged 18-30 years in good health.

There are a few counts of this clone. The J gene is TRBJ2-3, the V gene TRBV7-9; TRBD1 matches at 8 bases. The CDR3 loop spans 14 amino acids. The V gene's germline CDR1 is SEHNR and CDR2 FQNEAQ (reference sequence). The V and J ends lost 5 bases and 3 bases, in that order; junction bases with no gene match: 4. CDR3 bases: TGTGCCAGCAGCCTACGACAGGGGACAGATACGCAGTATTTT. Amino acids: CASSLRQGTDTQYF.

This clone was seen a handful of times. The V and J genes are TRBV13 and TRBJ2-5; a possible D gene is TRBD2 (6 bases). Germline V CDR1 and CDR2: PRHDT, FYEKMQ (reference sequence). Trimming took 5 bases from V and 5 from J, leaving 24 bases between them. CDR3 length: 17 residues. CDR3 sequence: CASSERIVGRLDETQYF. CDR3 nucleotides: TGTGCCAGCAGCGAGAGGATAGTGGGGAGGCTGGACGAGACCCAGTACTTC.

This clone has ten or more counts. CDR3 sequence (DNA): TGCAGCGTCTACGGACGGGCTCGGACTGAAGCTTTCTTT. It is translated as CSVYGRARTEAFF. The chain joins TRBV29-1 to TRBJ1-1, with D uncertain. CDR1 and CDR2 from the germline V gene are SQVTM and ANQGSEA. V was pared by 6 bases and J by 5 bases, with 16 bases between. CDR3 size: 13 residues.

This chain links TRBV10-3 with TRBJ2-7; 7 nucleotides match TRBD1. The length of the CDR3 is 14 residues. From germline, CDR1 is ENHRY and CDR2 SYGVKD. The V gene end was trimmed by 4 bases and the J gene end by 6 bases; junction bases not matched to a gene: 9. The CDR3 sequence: CAISGAGGVGEQYF. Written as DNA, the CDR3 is TGTGCCATCAGTGGTGCAGGGGGAGTCGGCGAGCAGTACTTC.

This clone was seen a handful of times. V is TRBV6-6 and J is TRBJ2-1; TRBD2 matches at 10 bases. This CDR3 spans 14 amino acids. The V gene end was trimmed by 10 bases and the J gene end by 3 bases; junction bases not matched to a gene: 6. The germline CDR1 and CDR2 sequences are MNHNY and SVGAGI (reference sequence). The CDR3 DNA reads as TGTGCCACCACACTAGCGGGATTCTACAATGAGCAGTTCTTC. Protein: CATTLAGFYNEQFF.